These T cell receptor beta chains were read from a single sample in a study of somatic mutations in cytotoxic T cells in rheumatoid arthritis. Sequencing used immunoSEQ multiplex PCR; TCRdb keeps in-frame clones, though not all of them. The sample lists about 3,000 clones, about 86% seen once, with more than 30% in the top ten. The sample was CD8+ T cells sorted from blood. These receptors all stem from a woman aged 55-70 years with rheumatoid arthritis. Each CDR3 is given with its conserved first and last residue. Each record gives: J gene, D gene, V gene, clone size, CDR3 protein, CDR3 DNA. The D gene is left open where the match is weak. The listing skips clone size in some rows; elsewhere it reads once, few, many or a size class.

TRBJ1-4 TRBD1 TRBV19 NA CASSIGGTEALTTNEKLFF TGTGCCAGTAGTATAGGTGGGACAGAGGCCCTAACAACTAATGAAAAACTGTTTTTT
TRBJ2-5 TRBD2 TRBV9 NA CASSSPRGGGAGETQYF TGTGCCAGCAGCTCCCCGAGGGGCGGGGGGGCCGGGGAGACCCAGTACTTC
TRBJ1-1 NA TRBV2 NA CASSDPRGDTEAFF TGTGCCAGCAGTGACCCTCGAGGCGACACTGAAGCTTTCTTT
TRBJ2-7 NA TRBV5-4 NA CASSLRLTNTYEQYF TGTGCCAGCAGCTTGCGGTTGACAAATACCTACGAGCAGTACTTC
TRBJ1-2 TRBD1 TRBV28 NA CASSFSFLLPQGGIGGYTF TGTGCCAGCAGTTTCTCCTTTCTACTCCCACAGGGGGGTATAGGTGGCTACACCTTC
TRBJ1-4 NA TRBV4-1 NA CASSREEGVGNEKLFF TGCGCCAGCAGCCGGGAGGAGGGAGTGGGTAATGAAAAACTGTTTTTT
TRBJ2-1 NA TRBV28 NA CASRILSSYNEQFF TGTGCCAGCAGAATCCTGAGCTCCTACAATGAGCAGTTCTTC
TRBJ2-2 TRBD1 TRBV5-8 large CAGGDRANTGELFF TGTGCCGGAGGGGACAGGGCGAACACCGGGGAGCTGTTTTTT
TRBJ2-7 TRBD1 TRBV7-9 NA CASSSPGTGIYEQYF TGTGCCAGCAGCTCACCCGGGACAGGGATCTACGAGCAGTACTTC
TRBJ1-1 TRBD1 TRBV6-5 NA CATRDRVAEAFF TGTGCCACCAGGGACAGGGTGGCTGAAGCTTTCTTT
TRBJ1-1 NA TRBV27 NA CASREGTEAFF TGTGCCAGCAGGGAGGGCACTGAAGCTTTCTTT
TRBJ2-1 NA TRBV7-9 NA CASSSPRAGEQFF TGTGCCAGCAGCTCCCCTCGGGCGGGTGAGCAGTTCTTC
TRBJ2-7 NA TRBV30 NA CAWSAGIRPYEQYF TGTGCCTGGAGTGCAGGGATCAGACCCTACGAGCAGTACTTC
TRBJ1-4 NA TRBV7-2 NA CASSFRGFNEKLFF TGTGCCAGCAGCTTCAGGGGATTTAATGAAAAACTGTTTTTT